This is a list of T cell receptor beta chains from one sample in a study of cytomegalovirus exposure and HLA in healthy donors. Produced via immunoSEQ multiplex PCR; TCRdb's table is partial and in-frame only. Here the sample spans about 140,000 clones, about four fifths being singletons. Sequences were obtained from PBMCs. Source of these receptors: a woman between 18 and 29 years old in good health and CMV-seropositive. Each CDR3 is given with its conserved first and last residue. A D gene is named only where the DNA matches it firmly. Not all rows give a size; the values are once, few, many and, for expanded clones, a class.

clone_size	v_call	j_call	d_call	cdr3_length	cdr3_nt	cdr3_aa
NA	TRBV19	TRBJ1-1	NA	16	TGTGCCAGTAGTATAAGGGAGAAGGGCATGAACACTGAAGCTTTCTTT	CASSIREKGMNTEAFF
few	TRBV30	TRBJ1-2	NA	12	TGTGCCCGCGGGGATCCGAACTATGGCTACACCTTC	CARGDPNYGYTF
NA	TRBV9	TRBJ2-7	TRBD1	14	TGTGCCAGCAGCACCGGACAGGGTACGGGCGAGCAGTACTTC	CASSTGQGTGEQYF
NA	TRBV15	TRBJ1-3	NA	16	TGTGCCACCAGCAGAGATGGGAGGGCCTCTGGAAACACCATATATTTT	CATSRDGRASGNTIYF
many	TRBV4-3	TRBJ2-6	TRBD1	17	TGCGCCAGCAGCCAATTTACAGGGGATTCTGGGGCCAACGTCCTGACTTTC	CASSQFTGDSGANVLTF
NA	TRBV5-6	TRBJ1-2	TRBD1	16	TGTGCCAGCAGCCCCGAGGGGACAGGGGGTAACTATGGCTACACCTTC	CASSPEGTGGNYGYTF
few	TRBV5-1	TRBJ2-3	TRBD2	16	TGCGCCAGCAGCTTGGTGGGGGGGGGTTTTCGGGATACGCAGTATTTT	CASSLVGGGFRDTQYF
NA	TRBV28	TRBJ2-7	TRBD1	15	TGTGCCAGCAGTTCCCAGGGACAGGGGGGGGACGAGCAGTACTTC	CASSSQGQGGDEQYF
few	TRBV7-2	TRBJ1-6	NA	15	TGTGCCAGCAGGATCGGATTGGGGCCGAATTCACCCCTCCACTTT	CASRIGLGPNSPLHF
NA	TRBV6-6	TRBJ1-2	TRBD1	15	TGTGCCAGCCACGGACAGGGGGCTGCCTTCTATGGCTACACCTTC	CASHGQGAAFYGYTF
NA	TRBV5-1	TRBJ1-2	NA	13	TGCGCCAGCAGCTTGGCGGTGTCCTATGGCTACACCTTC	CASSLAVSYGYTF
NA	TRBV9	TRBJ1-4	TRBD1	15	TGTGCCAGCAGCCCACGAGGGGACAGGGATGAAAAACTGTTTTTT	CASSPRGDRDEKLFF
NA	TRBV5-1	TRBJ2-2	TRBD2	18	TGCGCCAGCAGCTTACAACTAGCGGGGGGCCCGAACACCGGGGAGCTGTTTTTT	CASSLQLAGGPNTGELFF
NA	TRBV12-5	TRBJ2-3	TRBD1	14	TGTGCTAGTGGTCCGGGACAGGGGGCAGATACGCAGTATTTT	CASGPGQGADTQYF
NA	TRBV5-1	TRBJ2-7	TRBD2	16	TGCGCCAGCAGCTTGGAGTGGAGCGGGGGGGTCGACGAGCAGTACTTC	CASSLEWSGGVDEQYF
NA	TRBV10-3	TRBJ1-3	NA	15	TGTGCCATCAGTGAGGAAGGGGCGGCTGGAAACACCATATATTTT	CAISEEGAAGNTIYF
NA	TRBV5-1	TRBJ2-5	TRBD2	15	TGCGCCAGCAGCTTCACTAGCGGGGGTGTAGAGACCCAGTACTTC	CASSFTSGGVETQYF
NA	TRBV10-3	TRBJ1-2	NA	15	TGTGCCATCAGTGAGCCAGTGACAATTAACTATGGCTACACCTTC	CAISEPVTINYGYTF
NA	TRBV5-1	TRBJ1-1	NA	15	TGCGCCAGCAGCGTAACAGGGAGCGGTAACACTGAAGCTTTCTTT	CASSVTGSGNTEAFF
NA	TRBV2	TRBJ2-5	NA	15	TGTGCCAGCAGTCTCTACGAAGGGGCAGGAGAGACCCAGTACTTC	CASSLYEGAGETQYF
once	TRBV29-1	TRBJ2-1	TRBD2	22	TGCAGCGTTGAAGGGGGAGACACGGGACTAGCGGGGGGGGGAAGCTCCTACAATGAGCAGTTCTTC	CSVEGGDTGLAGGGSSYNEQFF
NA	TRBV29-1	TRBJ1-1	TRBD1	13	TGCAGCGTGACAGGGAGTTCCCTGACCGAGGCTTTCTTT	CSVTGSSLTEAFF
NA	TRBV23-1	TRBJ2-7	TRBD1	14	TGCGCCAGCAGCCCGAGGGACAGGGGTCGCGAGCAGTACTTC	CASSPRDRGREQYF
NA	TRBV7-2	TRBJ2-1	NA	14	TGTGCCAGCCTAGAAAGGAGGTCGTTCCCAGAGCAGTTCTTC	CASLERRSFPEQFF
few	TRBV7-6	TRBJ2-1	TRBD1	14	TGTGCCAGCAGCTTGGGGACAGCCACCGAGAAGCAGTTCTTC	CASSLGTATEKQFF
NA	TRBV18	TRBJ1-1	TRBD1	16	TGTGCCAGCTCACAAACCTTGCGGGACAGGGACACTGAAGCTTTCTTT	CASSQTLRDRDTEAFF
NA	TRBV5-4	TRBJ2-1	TRBD2	18	TGTGCCAGCAGTCTCGGCGGGGGGCGAGTAGAATCCTACAATGAGCAGTTCTTC	CASSLGGGRVESYNEQFF
NA	TRBV28	TRBJ1-2	TRBD1	14	TGTGCCAGCAGACCGGGACAGGGGGGCTATGGCTACACCTTC	CASRPGQGGYGYTF
NA	TRBV5-1	TRBJ1-4	TRBD1	15	TGCGCCAGCAGCTTTCAGGGGGCGGTTGATGAAAAACTGTTTTTT	CASSFQGAVDEKLFF
once	TRBV19	TRBJ1-5	TRBD1	15	TGTGCCAGTAGTATACGGACAGGGGGGAATCAGCCCCAGCATTTT	CASSIRTGGNQPQHF
NA	TRBV5-1	TRBJ2-2	TRBD2	17	TGCGCCAGCAGCTTGGCCGGCTTAGCGGGGAACACCGGGGAGCTGTTTTTT	CASSLAGLAGNTGELFF
once	TRBV9	TRBJ2-6	TRBD1	16	TGTGCCAGCAGCGCCTCGACAGGGACTGGGGCCAACGTCCTGACTTTC	CASSASTGTGANVLTF
NA	TRBV28	TRBJ2-4	TRBD1	13	TGTGCCATGTCGGACAGGGTCCAAAACATTCAGTACTTC	CAMSDRVQNIQYF
NA	TRBV4-1	TRBJ2-5	TRBD2	16	TGCGCCAGCAGCCAAGTCGGGGGGGGCATCCAAGAGACCCAGTACTTC	CASSQVGGGIQETQYF
NA	TRBV5-1	TRBJ2-7	NA	15	TGCGCCAGCAGACAGGACGTCTCCAGGGGCTACGAGCAGTACTTC	CASRQDVSRGYEQYF
NA	TRBV6-5	TRBJ1-6	NA	12	TGTGCCAGCAGGCCCGACTCCCCACCCCTCCACTTT	CASRPDSPPLHF
few	TRBV6-1	TRBJ1-3	NA	14	TGTGCCAGCAGTGGACGGAGCTCTGGAAACACCATATATTTT	CASSGRSSGNTIYF
NA	TRBV5-1	TRBJ2-2	NA	14	TGCGCCAGCGGTGTTCGGAGAAACACCGGGGAGCTGTTTTTT	CASGVRRNTGELFF
NA	TRBV5-1	TRBJ2-5	NA	15	TGCGCCAGCAGCTTGGAGGCAGGCGTAGGAGAGACCCAGTACTTC	CASSLEAGVGETQYF
few	TRBV6-1	TRBJ1-3	NA	16	TGTGCCAGCAGTGAAAGCGCAGAGACCTCTGGAAACACCATATATTTT	CASSESAETSGNTIYF
NA	TRBV4-3	TRBJ2-2	TRBD1	14	TGCGCCAGCAGCAAGGACAGGGACACCGGGGAGCTGTTTTTT	CASSKDRDTGELFF
few	TRBV6-1	TRBJ2-1	TRBD1	15	TGTGCCAGCAGCGAGACAGGGGGCTCCTACAATGAGCAGTTCTTC	CASSETGGSYNEQFF
NA	TRBV19	TRBJ2-3	TRBD1	14	TGTGCCAGTAGACCCGGACAGGGTTTGGATACGCAGTATTTT	CASRPGQGLDTQYF
NA	TRBV28	TRBJ2-5	NA	15	TGTGCCAGCAGTGCGACAGGTGGGGGCCAAGAGACCCAGTACTTC	CASSATGGGQETQYF
NA	TRBV5-6	TRBJ2-3	NA	14	TGTGCCAGCAGCTCCCACGACTTCACAGATACGCAGTATTTT	CASSSHDFTDTQYF
NA	TRBV6-1	TRBJ2-5	TRBD2	15	TGTGCCAGCAGTGAACACTCGGGGGGTTCAGAGACCCAGTACTTC	CASSEHSGGSETQYF
once	TRBV10-3	TRBJ1-3	NA	14	TGTGCCGTCCGCCCGGGGAGCTCTGGAAACACCATATATTTT	CAVRPGSSGNTIYF
NA	TRBV27	TRBJ1-1	NA	13	TGTGCCAGCAGATATCCGGACAGCCGTGAAGCTTTCTTT	CASRYPDSREAFF
NA	TRBV5-1	TRBJ1-3	TRBD1	19	TGCGCCAGCAGCTCATATCTTCCGGGACAGGGGGCTGGTGGAAACACCATATATTTT	CASSSYLPGQGAGGNTIYF
few	TRBV18	TRBJ2-7	NA	14	TGTGCCAGCTCACTCAGACAGGATCCCTACGAGCAGTACTTC	CASSLRQDPYEQYF
NA	TRBV6-1	TRBJ2-3	TRBD1	12	TGTGCCAGCAATGTTACAGGGGGTACGCAGTATTTT	CASNVTGGTQYF
NA	TRBV7-9	TRBJ2-2	NA	13	TGTGCCAGCGTGGGCTCGAACACCGGGGAGCTGTTTTTT	CASVGSNTGELFF
NA	TRBV11-2	TRBJ2-3	TRBD2	20	TGTGCCAGCAGCTTAGAGCGACTAGCGGGGGGCGGAACCCGCACAGATACGCAGTATTTT	CASSLERLAGGGTRTDTQYF
NA	TRBV6-1	TRBJ2-1	NA	12	TGTGCCAGCAGTAGGCAGGGTGATGAGCAGTTCTTC	CASSRQGDEQFF
NA	TRBV2	TRBJ1-5	NA	15	TGTGCCAGCACACAGGACGTACCGGGCAATCAGCCCCAGCATTTT	CASTQDVPGNQPQHF
few	TRBV5-1	TRBJ1-2	NA	13	TGCGCCAGCAGCTTGGGGCAGAACTATGGCTACACCTTC	CASSLGQNYGYTF
NA	TRBV7-9	TRBJ2-7	TRBD2	17	TGTGCCAGCAGCACGATGCCGGGACTAGGAAACTCCTACGAGCAGTACTTC	CASSTMPGLGNSYEQYF
once	TRBV6-5	TRBJ1-5	TRBD1	14	TGTGCCAGCAGGGCGGGACAGGGGGTTCAGCCCCAGCATTTT	CASRAGQGVQPQHF